This paragraph covers one T cell receptor (beta chain) sequence. CDR3 length: 17 residues. V was cut by 4 bases and J by 0 bases, with 19 bases left in between. CDR1 is SGHDT and CDR2 is YYEEEE in the germline V gene. These data originate in a study of blood T cell repertoires in COVID-19. Original methodology: Reference gene primers were amplified, and this amplification served to estimate nucleated cell counts. Generated by immunoSEQ multiplex PCR, the TCRdb table keeps only in-frame clones and is missing some. The V and J calls and clone size are taken from that table; D and trimming were inferred from the DNA. The repertoire holds 150,000 or so clones, with around 87% as singletons.

The chain has TRBV5-6 and TRBJ2-5, with D maybe TRBD1 (5 bases). Sample: peripheral blood. This TCR came from a woman between 40 and 50 years old with acute or convalescent COVID-19. The CDR3: CASSQYLTVDHQETQYF. CDR3 DNA sequence: TGTGCCAGCAGCCAGTACCTGACAGTAGATCACCAAGAGACCCAGTACTTC.